This T cell receptor (beta chain) was documented in a study of blood T cell repertoires in COVID-19. Turning to this clone: The junction departs from germline at one end; a sequencing error may be responsible.

This CDR3 spans 13 amino acids. Germline V lookup: CDR1 LNHDA, CDR2 SQIVND (reference sequence). As handled by the study authors: Amplification with reference gene primers provided the estimates of nucleated cell counts. Profiling relied on immunoSEQ multiplex PCR, and the TCRdb table lists in-frame clones only, not all of them. The V and J calls and clone size are taken from that table; D and trimming were inferred from the DNA. The sample contains approximately 400,000 clones, approximately 90% of which appear only once. The V and J genes are TRBV19 and TRBJ2-1; 9 nucleotides match TRBD2. This clonotype was sampled from a woman aged 40 to 49 who had been exposed to COVID-19. The sequencing input was PBMCs or T cells enriched from blood (not recorded which). DNA for the CDR3: TGCGCAGCGGGGGGACTGCAATACAATGAGCAGTTCTTC. Protein sequence: CAAGGLQYNEQFF.